The present entry profiles one T cell receptor beta chain with its context. The V and J ends lost 1 base and 4 bases respectively, with 9 bases between them. The length of the CDR3 is 14 residues. In germline, CDR1 is MNHEY, CDR2 SMNVEV (reference sequence). These data come from a study of cytomegalovirus exposure and HLA in healthy donors. The PCR contained 60 Vbeta and 13 Jbeta primers. The data were produced by immunoSEQ multiplex PCR, yet TCRdb's version contains in-frame clones alone and is incomplete. The sample lists over 100,000 clones; more than 60% were seen once. This clonotype was obtained from a middle-aged woman in good health and CMV-seropositive. J is TRBJ2-3 and V is TRBV27; D uncertain. Sample: PBMCs. For the CDR3, the DNA is TGTGCCAGCAGTTTATACGAGTACCCAGATACGCAGTATTTT. This gives the protein CASSLYEYPDTQYF.